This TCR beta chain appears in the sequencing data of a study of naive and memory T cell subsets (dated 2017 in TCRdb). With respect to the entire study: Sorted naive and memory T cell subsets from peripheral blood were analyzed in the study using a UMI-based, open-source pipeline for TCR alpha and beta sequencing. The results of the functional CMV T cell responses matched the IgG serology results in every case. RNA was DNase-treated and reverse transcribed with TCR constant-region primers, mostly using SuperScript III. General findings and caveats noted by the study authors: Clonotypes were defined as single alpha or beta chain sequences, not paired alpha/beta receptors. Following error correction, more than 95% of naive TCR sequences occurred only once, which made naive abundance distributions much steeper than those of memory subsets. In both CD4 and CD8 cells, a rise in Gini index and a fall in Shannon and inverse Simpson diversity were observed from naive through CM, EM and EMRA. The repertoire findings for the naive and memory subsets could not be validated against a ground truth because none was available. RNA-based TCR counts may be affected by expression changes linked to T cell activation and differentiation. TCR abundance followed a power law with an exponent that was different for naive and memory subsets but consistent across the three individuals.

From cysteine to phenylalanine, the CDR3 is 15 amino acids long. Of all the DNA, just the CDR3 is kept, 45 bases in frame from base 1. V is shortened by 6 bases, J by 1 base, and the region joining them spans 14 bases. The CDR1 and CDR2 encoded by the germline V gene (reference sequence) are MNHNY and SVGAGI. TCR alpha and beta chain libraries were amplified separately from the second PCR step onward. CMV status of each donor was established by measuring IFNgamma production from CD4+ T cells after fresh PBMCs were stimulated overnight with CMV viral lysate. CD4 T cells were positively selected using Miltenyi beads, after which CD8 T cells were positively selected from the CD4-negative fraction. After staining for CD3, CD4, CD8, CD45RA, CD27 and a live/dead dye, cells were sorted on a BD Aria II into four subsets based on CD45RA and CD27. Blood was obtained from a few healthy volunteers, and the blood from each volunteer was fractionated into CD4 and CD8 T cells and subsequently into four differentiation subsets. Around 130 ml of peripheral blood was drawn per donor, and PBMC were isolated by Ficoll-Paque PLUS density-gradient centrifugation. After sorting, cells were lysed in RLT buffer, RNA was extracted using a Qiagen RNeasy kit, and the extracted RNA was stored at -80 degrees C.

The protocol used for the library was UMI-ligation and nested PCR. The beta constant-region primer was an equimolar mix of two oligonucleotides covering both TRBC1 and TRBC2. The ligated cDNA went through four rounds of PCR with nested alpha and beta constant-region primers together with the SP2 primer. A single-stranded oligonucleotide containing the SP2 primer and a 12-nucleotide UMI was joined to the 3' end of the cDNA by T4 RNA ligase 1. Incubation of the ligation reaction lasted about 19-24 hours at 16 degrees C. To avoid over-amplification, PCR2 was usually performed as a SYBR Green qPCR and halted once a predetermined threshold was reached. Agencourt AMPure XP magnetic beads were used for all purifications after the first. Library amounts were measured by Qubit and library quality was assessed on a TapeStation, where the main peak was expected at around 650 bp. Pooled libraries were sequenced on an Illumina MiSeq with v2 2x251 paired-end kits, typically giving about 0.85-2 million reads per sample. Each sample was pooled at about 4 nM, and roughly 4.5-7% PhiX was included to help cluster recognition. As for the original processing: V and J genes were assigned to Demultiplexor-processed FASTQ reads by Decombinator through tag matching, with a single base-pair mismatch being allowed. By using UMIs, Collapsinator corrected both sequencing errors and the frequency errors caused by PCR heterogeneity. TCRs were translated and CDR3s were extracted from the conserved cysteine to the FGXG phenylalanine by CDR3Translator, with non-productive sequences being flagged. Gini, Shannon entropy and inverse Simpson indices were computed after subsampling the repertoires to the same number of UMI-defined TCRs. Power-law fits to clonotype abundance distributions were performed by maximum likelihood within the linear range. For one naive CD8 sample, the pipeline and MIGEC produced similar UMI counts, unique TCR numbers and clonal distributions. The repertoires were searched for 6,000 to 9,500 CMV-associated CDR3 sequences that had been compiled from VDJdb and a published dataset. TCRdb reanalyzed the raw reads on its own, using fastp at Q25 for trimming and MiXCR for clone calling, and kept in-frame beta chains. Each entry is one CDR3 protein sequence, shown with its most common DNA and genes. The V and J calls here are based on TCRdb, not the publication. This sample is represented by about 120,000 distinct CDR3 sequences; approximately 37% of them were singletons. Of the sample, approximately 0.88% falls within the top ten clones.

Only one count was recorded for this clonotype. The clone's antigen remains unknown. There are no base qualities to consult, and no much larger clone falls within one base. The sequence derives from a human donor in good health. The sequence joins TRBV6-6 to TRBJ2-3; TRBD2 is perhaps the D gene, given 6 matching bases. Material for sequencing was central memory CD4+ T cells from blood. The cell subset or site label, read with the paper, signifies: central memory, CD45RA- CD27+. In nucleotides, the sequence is TGTGCCAGCAGAAAAATGACGGGAGGCACAGATACGCAGTATTTT. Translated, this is CASRKMTGGTDTQYF.